The 22 T cell receptor beta chains in this list originate from one sample, sequenced in a study of blood T cell repertoires in COVID-19. The assay was immunoSEQ multiplex PCR, and TCRdb's table has in-frame clones only and misses some. There are about 300,000 clones in the sample; about nine tenths occur only once, and 10% lies in the top ten. Source material: PBMCs or T cells enriched from blood (not recorded which). All receptors come from a woman aged 18-30 years who had recovered from COVID-19.

The rearrangement uses TRBV2 and TRBJ1-5, with TRBD1 identical over 8 bases. Germline values: CDR1 SNHLY, CDR2 FYNNEI. The CDR3 totals 14 residues. The trim removed 6 bases at V and 6 bases at J, leaving 7 bases unmatched. This CDR3 is CASSGQGWSQPQHF. The CDR3 nucleotides are TGTGCCAGCAGCGGACAGGGCTGGAGTCAGCCCCAGCATTTT.

This chain uses TRBV6-5 with TRBJ1-3, with D unclear. The germline CDR1 and CDR2 sequences are MNHEY and SVGAGI. Trimming stripped 6 bases from V and 4 bases from J, with 10 bases between. This CDR3 spans 13 amino acids. The CDR3 DNA sequence: TGTGCCAGCAGCACGCCGGGGGGAAACACCATATATTTT. Translating gives CASSTPGGNTIYF.

This clone was seen just once. The chain is built from TRBV30 and TRBJ1-5; D not resolved. This CDR3 region has 13 residues. CDR1 and CDR2 (germline): GTSNPN, SVGIG (reference sequence). Deletions cut 2 bases from V and 5 bases from J, with 10 bases between. The DNA of the CDR3 is TGTGCCTGGAGTAGCAGAGGCGATCAGCCCCAGCATTTT. Translated, it gives CAWSSRGDQPQHF.

This sequence joins TRBV29-1 and TRBJ2-5; TRBD1 is a possible D gene (6 bases). The V gene lost 6 bases and the J gene lost 5 bases, with 13 bases spanning the gap. The CDR3 has 12 amino acids. Germline V gene lookup returns CDR1 SQVTM and CDR2 ANQGSEA. The CDR3 region has the DNA TGCAGCGTCCTACAGGGCTCGGAGACCCAGTACTTC. Translation: CSVLQGSETQYF.

V usage is TRBV18 and J usage is TRBJ2-7; D remains unclear. V dropped 0 bases and J dropped 2 bases, with 8 bases sitting between them. Per germline, CDR1 KGHSH and CDR2 LQKENI. This CDR3 comprises 14 residues. The CDR3 DNA is TGTGCCAGCTCACCACCCGCAACTGCCTACGAGCAGTACTTC. Residues: CASSPPATAYEQYF.

The V call is TRBV2, the J call TRBJ1-1, with a tentative D call TRBD1 (5 bases). The CDR3 extends over 16 amino acids. Trimming removed 4 bases from V and 1 base from J, with 16 bases in between. The germline gives CDR1 SNHLY, CDR2 FYNNEI. The CDR3 sequence is CASSGGTPLSNTEAFF. The CDR3 DNA reads TGTGCCAGCAGTGGGGGGACTCCTCTCTCGAACACTGAAGCTTTCTTT.

The chain recombines TRBV11-1 with TRBJ1-2; D possibly corresponds to TRBD1 (5 bases). This CDR3 comprises 13 residues. Between the trimmed V and J ends, which lost 5 bases and 4 bases, there was a span of 11 bases. Germline-derived CDR1 and CDR2 are SGHAT and FQDESV (reference sequence). The CDR3 loop is CASSPGDSYGYTF. In DNA form, the CDR3 reads TGTGCCAGCAGCCCTGGGGACTCCTATGGCTACACCTTC.

This sequence joins TRBV2 and TRBJ2-2; 9 bases are shared with TRBD2. The V gene's germline CDR1 is SNHLY and CDR2 FYNNEI. The CDR3 covers 14 residues. V trimming: 6 bases; J trimming: 5 bases; junction bases outside the gene matches: 4. CDR3 in amino acids: CASRASGGTGELFF. CDR3 nucleotide sequence: TGTGCCAGCAGGGCCAGCGGGGGGACCGGGGAGCTGTTTTTT.

The gene calls are TRBV30 and TRBJ2-7; TRBD2 matches at 11 bases. V lost 0 bases and J lost 3; bases outside the gene matches: 1. The germline V gene encodes CDR1 GTSNPN and CDR2 SVGIG (reference sequence). This CDR3 is built from 14 residues. This CDR3 is CAWSVLAGDYEQYF. In DNA, the CDR3 is TGTGCCTGGAGTGTACTAGCGGGAGACTACGAGCAGTACTTC.

The V gene is TRBV5-5, the J gene TRBJ1-2; D ambiguous. CDR3 size: 14 residues. Germline lookup yields CDR1 SGHKS and CDR2 YYEKEE (reference sequence). V was clipped by 3 bases and J by 3 bases, with 12 bases between them. CDR3 nucleotide sequence: TGTGCCAGCAGCTGGACGGCGGGCGACTATGGCTACACCTTC. It yields the protein CASSWTAGDYGYTF. The variable domain in full, completed from reference TRBV5-5 and TRBJ1-2, reads DAGVTQSPTHLIKTRGQQVTLRCSPISGHKSVSWYQQVLGQGPQFIFQYYEKEERGRGNFPDRFSARQFPNYSSELNVNALLLGDSALYLCASSWTAGDYGYTFGSGTRLTVV.

This chain connects TRBV3-1 (or the pseudogene TRBV3-2) to TRBJ2-3; 10 nucleotides align to TRBD2. CDR1 and CDR2 from the germline V gene are LGHDT and YNNKEL (reference sequence). V dropped 1 base and J dropped 2; count of bases not matched to a gene: 6. The CDR3 has 17 amino acids. Here the CDR3 reads CASSQAPSGRATDTQYF. In nucleotides, the CDR3 is TGTGCCAGCAGCCAAGCCCCCAGCGGGAGGGCCACAGATACGCAGTATTTT.

The gene calls are TRBV19 and TRBJ1-1; 9 nucleotides line up with TRBD1. Germline V CDR1 and CDR2: LNHDA, SQIVND (reference sequence). The CDR3 runs 15 residues. V shed 10 bases, J shed 4 bases, and the junction held 13 bases outside the gene matches. The CDR3: CATTRTGGVGTEAFF. DNA of the CDR3: TGTGCCACCACACGAACAGGGGGCGTGGGCACTGAAGCTTTCTTT.

The chain is built from TRBV15 and TRBJ1-4, with TRBD1 matching over 8 bases. CDR1 is LNHNV and CDR2 is YYDKDF in the germline V gene (reference sequence). Trimming removed 5 bases from V and 5 bases from J; junction bases left unmatched: 7. The CDR3 consists of 15 residues. Here the CDR3 DNA reads TGTGCCACCAGCTATATCAGGGGGCGAAATGAAAAACTGTTTTTT. It is translated as CATSYIRGRNEKLFF.

This chain connects TRBV9 to TRBJ1-2; D unresolved. From germline, CDR1 is SGDLS and CDR2 YYNGEE. The CDR3 spans 13 residues. The germline V and J ends were trimmed by 8 bases and 0 bases, with 11 bases remaining between them. The DNA for the CDR3 is TGTGCCAGTACGAGGGATACTAACTATGGCTACACCTTC. Its translation is CASTRDTNYGYTF. The full variable domain, with the rest looked up from reference TRBV9 and TRBJ1-2, is DSGVTQTPKHLITATGQRVTLRCSPRSGDLSVYWYQQSLDQGLQFLIQYYNGEERAKGNILERFSAQQFPDLHSELNLSSLELGDSALYFCASTRDTNYGYTFGSGTRLTVV.

This chain uses TRBV30 with TRBJ2-5; 9 bases are a match to TRBD1. Germline assignment: CDR1 GTSNPN and CDR2 SVGIG (reference sequence). The CDR3 runs to 15 residues. V trimming: 3 bases; J trimming: 5 bases; junction bases outside the gene matches: 10. The CDR3 coding sequence is TGTGCCTGGAGCCCGGGACAGGGAAAGAGGGAGACCCAGTACTTC. This codes for CAWSPGQGKRETQYF.

V is TRBV5-1 and J is TRBJ2-7; D unclear. The CDR3 is 12 amino acids. Germline CDR1 reads SGHRS; CDR2 reads YFSETQ. Trimming left V 4 bases short and J 2 bases short, with 7 bases between. The CDR3 loop is CASSAPAYEQYF. In nucleotides, the CDR3 is TGCGCCAGCAGCGCGCCGGCCTACGAGCAGTACTTC.

The chain employs TRBV7-9 and TRBJ2-5; maybe TRBD2 (6 bases). Trimming removed 4 bases from V and 1 base from J, with 16 bases in between. CDR3 length: 16 amino acids. Germline V gene lookup returns CDR1 SEHNR and CDR2 FQNEAQ (reference sequence). CDR3 sequence: CASSWVRDGPQETQYF. The CDR3 DNA follows: TGTGCCAGCAGCTGGGTGCGGGACGGGCCCCAAGAGACCCAGTACTTC.

This clone came up a few times. The chain recombines TRBV19 with TRBJ1-4; 9 bases line up with TRBD1. CDR3 size: 16 residues. Trimming took 3 bases from V and 5 from J; bases not matched to a gene: 7. The germline V gene encodes CDR1 LNHDA and CDR2 SQIVND (reference sequence). The CDR3 region is CASSIGRGTGNEKLFF. CDR3 DNA: TGTGCCAGTAGTATCGGTAGAGGGACAGGGAATGAAAAACTGTTTTTT.

V is TRBV30 and J is TRBJ1-2; 7 bases are shared with TRBD1. V dropped 1 base and J dropped 8; count of bases not matched to a gene: 7. CDR3 length equals 13 residues. Per germline, CDR1 GTSNPN and CDR2 SVGIG (reference sequence). The chain's CDR3 is CAWSEFGTDGYTF. In nucleotides, the CDR3 is TGTGCCTGGAGTGAATTCGGGACAGACGGCTACACCTTC.

As for this clone: Other DNA sequences in this specimen translate into the identical CDR3. The rearrangement uses TRBV3-1 (or the pseudogene TRBV3-2) and TRBJ1-1; D may be TRBD1 (5 bases). Between the trimmed V and J ends, which lost 5 bases and 2 bases, there was a span of 12 bases. The CDR3 length is 14 residues. Looked up from germline, CDR1 is LGHDT and CDR2 is YNNKEL (reference sequence). The CDR3 DNA reads as TGTGCCAGCAGCTGGGGGGGGACCAACACTGAAGCTTTCTTT. Protein: CASSWGGTNTEAFF.

The chain is built from TRBV7-9 and TRBJ2-1, with 10 bases identical to TRBD1. The CDR3 extends over 16 amino acids. Germline V CDR1 and CDR2: SEHNR, FQNEAQ (reference sequence). The ends lost 11 bases at V and 0 bases at J; junction bases unmatched: 10. The CDR3 nucleotides read TGTGCCGTTCCGGGACAGGGGTCCAACTCCTACAATGAGCAGTTCTTC. Protein product: CAVPGQGSNSYNEQFF.

The sample holds a few counts of this clone. The genes are TRBV5-1 and TRBJ2-2; D possibly corresponds to TRBD2 (6 bases). V lost 4 bases to trimming and J lost 0 bases, with 10 bases between them. Germline V gives CDR1 SGHRS, CDR2 YFSETQ. The CDR3 sequence is 15 residues long. This CDR3 is CASSVWGANTGELFF. Here the CDR3 DNA reads TGCGCCAGCAGCGTGTGGGGGGCGAACACCGGGGAGCTGTTTTTT.